This T cell receptor (beta chain) is drawn from a study of PD-1 blockade in classical Hodgkin lymphoma. Time point noted: cycle 4 day 1 (C4D1), after five to seven weeks of nivolumab. Each patient's relapse followed autologous stem cell transplantation, and brentuximab vedotin exposure varied. Profiled with immunoSEQ multiplex PCR; TCRdb holds only in-frame clones, not every one. The repertoire holds tens of thousands of clones, with about 89% as singletons. This receptor was obtained from a human donor with classical Hodgkin lymphoma. The sample consisted of peripheral blood mononuclear cells (PBMCs), taken before the fourth cycle of nivolumab.

The CDR3 DNA reads TGTGCCAGCTCACCAGCAGGGACAGAAAACTACGAGCAGTACTTC. It is translated as CASSPAGTENYEQYF. V usage is TRBV18 and J usage is TRBJ2-7; 7 nucleotides line up with TRBD1. Germline V gives CDR1 KGHSH, CDR2 LQKENI. V was clipped by 2 bases and J by 3 bases; unmatched bases: 7. CDR3 length: 15 amino acids.